These 9 T cell receptor beta chains were all obtained from the same sample, sequenced in a study of naive and memory T cell subsets. The beta constant-region primer was an equimolar mix of two oligonucleotides covering TRBC1 and TRBC2. Four rounds of PCR amplified the ligated cDNA using nested alpha and beta constant-region primers plus SP2. TCRdb reprocessed the UMI-ligation and nested PCR reads with MiXCR, giving one entry per CDR3 protein. Among 20,000 to 25,000 distinct CDR3 sequences listed, 8.5% to 10% were seen once. Specimen: central memory CD8+ T cells from blood. These receptors were taken from a human donor in good health.

This clonotype was counted at least ten times. The chain combines TRBV28 with TRBJ1-4; D might be TRBD1 (5 bases). CDR1 is MDHEN and CDR2 is SYDVKM in the germline V gene. The length of the CDR3 is 19 residues. V lost 4 bases, J lost 0 bases, and 21 bases lay in between. In DNA form, the CDR3 reads TGTGCCAGCAGTTCTGTCAGACAGCACAACGACCCAACTAATGAAAAACTGTTTTTT. This sequence encodes CASSSVRQHNDPTNEKLFF.

As regards this clonotype: A clone one base away is much larger, so this may be a read error. This sequence joins TRBV11-2 and TRBJ1-5; 8 bases agree with TRBD1. V shed 4 bases, J shed 6 bases, and the junction held 8 bases outside the gene matches. Germline V CDR1 and CDR2: SGHAT, FQNNGV. This CDR3 is built from 15 residues. CDR3 coding DNA: TGTGCCAGCAGCTCCAACTCAGGGGGCGTTCAGCCCCAGCATTTT. Residues: CASSSNSGGVQPQHF.

This clonotype was found many times. The chain carries TRBV27 and TRBJ2-4; D might be TRBD2 (6 bases). Trimming removed 0 bases from V and 3 bases from J, with 9 bases in between. The CDR3 has 15 residues. The germline V gene encodes CDR1 MNHEY and CDR2 SMNVEV (reference sequence). The CDR3 loop is CASSLSWGGKNIQYF. The DNA for the CDR3 is TGTGCCAGCAGTTTATCGTGGGGAGGCAAAAACATTCAGTACTTC.

This clonotype qualifies as medium-sized. CDR3 in amino acids: CASSFEGSYNEQFF. CDR3 bases: TGTGCCAGCAGCTTTGAGGGAAGTTACAATGAGCAGTTCTTC. This chain links TRBV7-8 with TRBJ2-1; D may be TRBD2 (5 bases). CDR3 size: 14 residues. The germline V and J ends were trimmed by 3 bases and 4 bases, with 10 bases remaining between them. Germline V gene sequence: CDR1 SGHVS, CDR2 FQNEAQ.

In DNA, the CDR3 is TGTGCCAGCAGTGGGGGACAAGGGGACTATGGCTACACCTTC. Amino acids: CASSGGQGDYGYTF. The gene calls are TRBV28 and TRBJ1-2, with D perhaps matching TRBD1 (6 bases). In germline, CDR1 is MDHEN, CDR2 SYDVKM. This CDR3 comprises 14 residues. Trimming took off 5 bases at V and 3 bases at J, with 13 bases between the two ends.

This clonotype was recorded a few times. The J gene is TRBJ2-5, the V gene TRBV7-8; D is perhaps TRBD1 (6 bases). The CDR3 is made up of 13 amino acids. CDR1 SGHVS and CDR2 FQNEAQ come from the germline V gene. The ends were cut back, 5 bases at V and 5 bases at J, with 12 bases in the middle. The chain's CDR3 is CASSPLRGETQYF. CDR3 bases: TGTGCCAGCAGCCCCCTCAGGGGTGAGACCCAGTACTTC.

The V call is TRBV30, the J call TRBJ1-1; D is uncertain. V lost 3 bases, J lost 9 bases, and 17 bases lay in between. The CDR3 is made up of 13 amino acids. Germline V gives CDR1 GTSNPN, CDR2 SVGIG (reference sequence). The CDR3: CAWSPRAGPQAFF. CDR3 DNA sequence: TGTGCCTGGAGCCCAAGGGCCGGCCCCCAAGCTTTCTTT.

This clonotype was detected many times. CDR3 amino acids: CASSYPRTNSYEQYF. CDR3 bases: TGTGCCAGCAGTTACCCTAGGACTAATTCCTACGAGCAGTACTTC. The V gene is TRBV6-2 or TRBV6-3, the J gene TRBJ2-7, with a possible D match to TRBD2 (6 bases). This CDR3 has 15 residues. CDR1 and CDR2 from the germline V gene are MNHEY and SVGEGT. V shed 2 bases and J shed 1 base, with 12 bases lying between them.

In this sample, this clonotype turned up a few times. The chain employs TRBV27 and TRBJ1-2, with a possible D match to TRBD1 (5 bases). The CDR3 is made up of 15 amino acids. Germline V lookup: CDR1 MNHEY, CDR2 SMNVEV (reference sequence). V lost 0 bases and J 6 bases, leaving 14 bases between the germline ends. The DNA of the CDR3 is TGTGCCAGCAGTTTATCGAACAGGATAAGGGATGGCTACACCTTC. Translated, it gives CASSLSNRIRDGYTF.